This T cell receptor (beta chain) was obtained from a study of CD8 T cells in ankylosing spondylitis. Findings and caveats of the study: Ankylosing spondylitis blood appeared to be characterized by a TCR beta motif of under 10 highly homologous variants.

Libraries of TCR beta came from quantitative 5'-RACE with molecular barcodes. TCRdb reprocessed the 5' RACE reads via MiXCR and lists one record per CDR3 protein. The sample lists about 390,000 distinct CDR3 sequences, around 20% occurring once. Notes on this clonotype: Its specificity is not known.

The sequence derives from a male donor with ankylosing spondylitis. The sequenced material came from blood, either unsorted or a sorted T cell fraction (not recorded which).

CDR3 sequence: CASSSSGGDYEQYF. The CDR3 coding sequence is TGTGCCAGCTCTTCGTCCGGCGGGGACTACGAGCAGTACTTC. The rearrangement uses TRBV18 and TRBJ2-7; TRBD2 might be the D (6 bases). Germline CDR1 reads KGHSH; CDR2 reads LQKENI. The CDR3 is 14 amino acids. V was pared by 6 bases and J by 3 bases, with 15 bases between.